This is a list of T cell receptor beta chains from one sample in a study of CD8+CD57+ T cells in acquired aplastic anemia. TCRdb passed the reads through MiXCR, listing each CDR3 protein once. The sample carries hundreds of thousands of distinct CDR3 sequences, 65% to 80% recorded once. The sequencing input was sorted CD4+, CD8+, or CD8+CD57+ T cells (not recorded which) from PBMCs. The receptors stem from a human donor in good health, serving as a control. The CDR3 runs from the conserved cysteine through the conserved F or W. The D gene is left open where the match is weak. A row's size may be missing; if present it is once, few, many or a size class.

j_gene: TRBJ1-3
abundance: .
d_gene: .
v_gene: TRBV9
len: 16
CDR3nt: TGTGCCAGCAGTTTAGTGGCAGGGTACGGTGGAGACACCATATATTTT
CDR3aa: CASSLVAGYGGDTIYF

j_gene: TRBJ2-7
abundance: few
d_gene: TRBD1
v_gene: TRBV24-1
len: 15
CDR3nt: TGTGCCACCAGTGATCCTAGGACAGGGATCTACGAGCAGTACTTC
CDR3aa: CATSDPRTGIYEQYF

j_gene: TRBJ1-3
abundance: few
d_gene: .
v_gene: TRBV10-3
len: 13
CDR3nt: TGTGCCATCAGTGTGGACTCTGGAAACACCATATATTTT
CDR3aa: CAISVDSGNTIYF

j_gene: TRBJ1-1
abundance: .
d_gene: .
v_gene: TRBV10-3
len: 14
CDR3nt: TGTGGCAGCAGGAGGGCAGAGCTGAACACTGAAGCTTTCTTT
CDR3aa: CGSRRAELNTEAFF

j_gene: TRBJ2-7
abundance: .
d_gene: .
v_gene: TRBV5-1
len: 15
CDR3nt: TGCGCCAGCAGCCAGACCGGCGCGACAGGTGGCGAGCAGTACTTC
CDR3aa: CASSQTGATGGEQYF

j_gene: TRBJ1-5
abundance: few
d_gene: TRBD1
v_gene: TRBV3-1
len: 15
CDR3nt: TGTGCCAGCAGTTCCAGGGGGGGAGGCAATCAGCCCCAGCATTTT
CDR3aa: CASSSRGGGNQPQHF

j_gene: TRBJ2-6
abundance: .
d_gene: .
v_gene: TRBV20-1
len: 15
CDR3nt: TGCAGTGACATGAACCGGGTGGCTGGGGCCAACGTCCTGACTTTC
CDR3aa: CSDMNRVAGANVLTF

j_gene: TRBJ2-7
abundance: .
d_gene: TRBD1
v_gene: TRBV6-6
len: 14
CDR3nt: TGTGCCAGCTGGGCAGGGGGCCTAACCTACGAGCAGTACTTC
CDR3aa: CASWAGGLTYEQYF

j_gene: TRBJ2-3
abundance: many
d_gene: TRBD2
v_gene: TRBV9
len: 17
CDR3nt: TGTGCCAGCAGCGTAGGCCCGAGCGGGGGGTTCACAGATACGCAGTATTTT
CDR3aa: CASSVGPSGGFTDTQYF

j_gene: TRBJ2-7
abundance: .
d_gene: TRBD1
v_gene: TRBV7-9
len: 14
CDR3nt: TGTGCCAGCAGCCGAGGGGGCAGAAACTACGAGCAGTACTTC
CDR3aa: CASSRGGRNYEQYF

j_gene: TRBJ2-5
abundance: few
d_gene: TRBD2
v_gene: TRBV19
len: 13
CDR3nt: TGTGCCACGGGACTAGCGGGGGTCCAGACCCAGTACTTC
CDR3aa: CATGLAGVQTQYF